This TCR beta chain was retrieved from a study of T cell responses to AZD1222 COVID-19 vaccine. Turning to the study itself: Combined were second doses at about 4 or about 12 weeks.

Assay: immunoSEQ multiplex PCR; the TCRdb copy retains only in-frame clones and omits some. The sample carries roughly 100,000 clones, 92% recorded once. The CDR3 sequence is 12 residues long. Germline V gene data show CDR1 as GTSNPN and CDR2 as SVGIG (reference sequence). Trimming pared 3 bases from V and 6 bases from J, leaving 11 bases between. This clone was seen just once. Its antigen is unidentified. Study conclusions and caveats: Of spike-specific TCRs, nearly half reportedly target regions left unmutated in variants. Researchers took repertoire samples only after the peak T cell response had come. Across spike, vaccine-associated CD4 TCRs were found, dominant at 160-218 and 743-854.

The clonotype originates from an adult in good health. This chain links TRBV30 with TRBJ1-2; D call uncertain. The sequenced sample was peripheral blood, obtained on day 0 of AZD1222 vaccination. The CDR3 region has the DNA TGTGCCTGGAGCGCGTCCGGGGATGGCTACACCTTC. Encoded protein: CAWSASGDGYTF. Filled out from reference TRBV30 and TRBJ1-2, the complete variable domain reads SQTIHQWPATLVQPVGSPLSLECTVEGTSNPNLYWYRQAAGRGLQLLFYSVGIGQISSEVPQNLSASRPQDRQFILSSKKLLLSDSGFYLCAWSASGDGYTFGSGTRLTVV.